These T cell receptor beta chains were read from a single sample in a study of neurological immune-mediated disorders. TCRdb re-derived calls from the 5' RACE reads in MiXCR, one entry per CDR3 protein. Here the sample spans 84,000 or so distinct CDR3 sequences, roughly 13% being singletons. The sequenced material came from PBMCs. The source is a female donor with HTLV-1-associated myelopathy (HAM/TSP). The CDR3 runs from the conserved cysteine through the conserved F or W. Fields, in order: J gene, clone size, D gene, CDR3 length, V gene, CDR3 protein, CDR3 DNA. A D gene is named only where the DNA matches it firmly. Size tells how often a clone was seen (once, few, many) or the class of an expanded clone, and some rows leave it out.

J gene: TRBJ2-3; clone size: many; D gene: -; CDR3 length: 13; V gene: TRBV6-1; CDR3 protein: CASSGIDRDTQYF; CDR3 DNA: TGTGCCAGCAGTGGAATAGACCGAGATACGCAGTATTTT
J gene: TRBJ2-7; clone size: many; D gene: TRBD1; CDR3 length: 14; V gene: TRBV4-1; CDR3 protein: CASSLTGKSDEQYF; CDR3 DNA: TGCGCCAGCAGCTTGACAGGGAAGTCAGACGAGCAGTACTTC
J gene: TRBJ1-2; clone size: many; D gene: TRBD1; CDR3 length: 15; V gene: TRBV5-1; CDR3 protein: CASSLGQGAGYGYTF; CDR3 DNA: TGCGCCAGCAGCCTGGGACAGGGGGCAGGCTATGGCTACACCTTC
J gene: TRBJ1-5; clone size: many; D gene: TRBD1; CDR3 length: 13; V gene: TRBV20-1; CDR3 protein: CSAQDRDNQPQHF; CDR3 DNA: TGCAGTGCTCAGGACAGGGACAATCAGCCCCAGCATTTT
J gene: TRBJ2-1; clone size: -; D gene: -; CDR3 length: 13; V gene: TRBV7-2; CDR3 protein: CASSLGVGNEEFF; CDR3 DNA: TGTGCCAGCAGCTTAGGCGTGGGTAATGAGGAGTTCTTC
J gene: TRBJ2-3; clone size: many; D gene: TRBD2; CDR3 length: 16; V gene: TRBV9; CDR3 protein: CASSGTSGGAIDTQYF; CDR3 DNA: TGTGCCAGCAGCGGCACTAGCGGGGGGGCTATCGATACGCAGTATTTT
J gene: TRBJ2-5; clone size: many; D gene: -; CDR3 length: 14; V gene: TRBV6-5; CDR3 protein: CASSYSWPQETQYF; CDR3 DNA: TGTGCCAGCAGTTACTCGTGGCCCCAAGAGACCCAGTACTTC
J gene: TRBJ1-5; clone size: many; D gene: -; CDR3 length: 16; V gene: TRBV7-8; CDR3 protein: CASSLAFGRINQPQHF; CDR3 DNA: TGTGCCAGCAGCTTAGCTTTTGGGCGAATCAATCAGCCCCAGCATTTT
J gene: TRBJ2-1; clone size: many; D gene: -; CDR3 length: 15; V gene: TRBV12-3/TRBV12-4; CDR3 protein: CASSPVQTVKNEQFF; CDR3 DNA: TGTGCCAGCAGTCCAGTACAGACAGTGAAAAATGAGCAGTTCTTC
J gene: TRBJ2-1; clone size: -; D gene: TRBD2; CDR3 length: 17; V gene: TRBV12-3/TRBV12-4; CDR3 protein: CASSSRTSGGSYTEQFF; CDR3 DNA: TGTGCCAGCAGTTCCAGGACTAGCGGGGGGAGTTACACTGAGCAGTTCTTC
J gene: TRBJ2-1; clone size: -; D gene: -; CDR3 length: 16; V gene: TRBV5-1; CDR3 protein: CASNPTLRNYYNEQFF; CDR3 DNA: TGCGCCAGCAACCCCACACTTCGGAATTACTACAATGAGCAGTTCTTC
J gene: TRBJ2-1; clone size: -; D gene: TRBD2; CDR3 length: 17; V gene: TRBV6-5; CDR3 protein: CASSYSIRRGAGVEQFF; CDR3 DNA: TGTGCCAGCAGTTACTCGATTCGGCGGGGGGCGGGGGTTGAGCAGTTCTTC
J gene: TRBJ2-2; clone size: many; D gene: TRBD2; CDR3 length: 15; V gene: TRBV10-3; CDR3 protein: CAIRPGLGNTGELFF; CDR3 DNA: TGTGCCATCAGGCCGGGACTAGGGAACACCGGGGAGCTGTTTTTT
J gene: TRBJ2-5; clone size: many; D gene: -; CDR3 length: 12; V gene: TRBV7-8; CDR3 protein: CASSLQPGTQYF; CDR3 DNA: TGTGCCAGCAGCTTGCAACCTGGGACCCAGTACTTC
J gene: TRBJ2-5; clone size: many; D gene: TRBD2; CDR3 length: 18; V gene: TRBV5-1; CDR3 protein: CASSLGRTSGEIQETQYF; CDR3 DNA: TGCGCCAGCAGCTTGGGTAGGACTAGCGGGGAGATACAAGAGACCCAGTACTTC
J gene: TRBJ2-1; clone size: many; D gene: TRBD2; CDR3 length: 12; V gene: TRBV5-1; CDR3 protein: CASSLLAGEQFF; CDR3 DNA: TGCGCCAGCAGCCTGTTAGCGGGTGAGCAGTTCTTC
J gene: TRBJ2-1; clone size: many; D gene: -; CDR3 length: 13; V gene: TRBV10-3; CDR3 protein: CAISEEGPGEQFF; CDR3 DNA: TGTGCCATCAGTGAGGAGGGGCCCGGTGAGCAGTTCTTC
J gene: TRBJ2-3; clone size: many; D gene: TRBD1; CDR3 length: 16; V gene: TRBV5-1; CDR3 protein: CASSLLTTGGTGTQYF; CDR3 DNA: TGCGCCAGCAGCCTACTCACGACAGGGGGCACGGGCACGCAGTATTTT
J gene: TRBJ2-7; clone size: many; D gene: -; CDR3 length: 11; V gene: TRBV7-9; CDR3 protein: CASSLGEQVNF; CDR3 DNA: TGTGCCAGCAGCTTAGGTGAACAGGTCAATTTC
J gene: TRBJ2-4; clone size: many; D gene: TRBD1; CDR3 length: 15; V gene: TRBV18; CDR3 protein: CASSPNTGQGNIQYF; CDR3 DNA: TGTGCCAGCTCACCGAATACGGGACAGGGAAACATTCAGTACTTC
J gene: TRBJ1-2; clone size: many; D gene: TRBD1; CDR3 length: 16; V gene: TRBV12-3/TRBV12-4; CDR3 protein: CASSSPGGQGGYGYTF; CDR3 DNA: TGTGCCAGCAGTTCCCCCGGGGGACAGGGGGGCTATGGCTACACCTTC
J gene: TRBJ2-2; clone size: many; D gene: TRBD1; CDR3 length: 15; V gene: TRBV10-3; CDR3 protein: CAIRGQGGSTGELFF; CDR3 DNA: TGTGCCATCAGGGGACAGGGGGGTTCCACCGGGGAGCTGTTTTTT
J gene: TRBJ1-6; clone size: few; D gene: -; CDR3 length: 14; V gene: TRBV6-1; CDR3 protein: CASGNSRDGSPLHF; CDR3 DNA: TGTGCCAGCGGTAATAGTAGGGACGGTTCACCCCTCCACTTT
J gene: TRBJ1-1; clone size: -; D gene: -; CDR3 length: 14; V gene: TRBV7-6; CDR3 protein: CASSATGRGTEAFF; CDR3 DNA: TGTGCCAGCAGCGCCACAGGGAGAGGGACTGAAGCTTTCTTT
J gene: TRBJ2-6; clone size: -; D gene: -; CDR3 length: 16; V gene: TRBV7-9; CDR3 protein: CASSFSPVKGANVLTF; CDR3 DNA: TGTGCCAGCAGCTTTAGCCCGGTAAAAGGGGCCAACGTCCTGACTTTC
J gene: TRBJ1-5; clone size: many; D gene: TRBD1; CDR3 length: 15; V gene: TRBV10-3; CDR3 protein: CAISEQGAVNQPQHF; CDR3 DNA: TGTGCCATCAGTGAGCAGGGGGCGGTGAATCAGCCCCAGCATTTT
J gene: TRBJ2-4; clone size: many; D gene: -; CDR3 length: 13; V gene: TRBV18; CDR3 protein: CASSGGAKNIQYF; CDR3 DNA: TGTGCCAGCTCTGGGGGGGCCAAAAACATTCAGTACTTC
J gene: TRBJ2-2; clone size: -; D gene: -; CDR3 length: 15; V gene: TRBV5-1; CDR3 protein: CTSATLDSHTGELFF; CDR3 DNA: TGCACCAGCGCCACTCTGGACAGTCACACCGGGGAGCTGTTTTTT
J gene: TRBJ2-2; clone size: many; D gene: -; CDR3 length: 16; V gene: TRBV12-3/TRBV12-4; CDR3 protein: CASSPYRAGITGELFF; CDR3 DNA: TGTGCCAGCAGTCCCTACAGGGCGGGGATCACCGGGGAGCTGTTTTTT
J gene: TRBJ2-7; clone size: many; D gene: TRBD2; CDR3 length: 18; V gene: TRBV29-1; CDR3 protein: CSVLTSGTSGGAAYEQYF; CDR3 DNA: TGCAGCGTCCTAACATCCGGGACTAGCGGGGGGGCCGCGTACGAGCAGTACTTC
J gene: TRBJ2-2; clone size: many; D gene: -; CDR3 length: 13; V gene: TRBV27; CDR3 protein: CASRRGDTGELFF; CDR3 DNA: TGTGCCAGCAGGAGGGGCGACACCGGGGAGCTGTTTTTT
J gene: TRBJ2-7; clone size: -; D gene: -; CDR3 length: 13; V gene: TRBV18; CDR3 protein: CASSPPVTHEQYF; CDR3 DNA: TGTGCCAGCTCACCACCGGTCACCCACGAGCAGTACTTC
J gene: TRBJ2-7; clone size: many; D gene: TRBD1; CDR3 length: 15; V gene: TRBV11-2; CDR3 protein: CASSLTTGGSYEQYF; CDR3 DNA: TGTGCCAGCAGCTTAACGACAGGGGGATCCTACGAGCAGTACTTC
J gene: TRBJ2-7; clone size: many; D gene: -; CDR3 length: 14; V gene: TRBV11-2; CDR3 protein: CASSLESGPYEQYF; CDR3 DNA: TGTGCCAGCAGCTTAGAGTCAGGCCCCTACGAGCAGTACTTC
J gene: TRBJ2-1; clone size: many; D gene: TRBD2; CDR3 length: 17; V gene: TRBV11-2; CDR3 protein: CASSKSHVAGGRNEQFF; CDR3 DNA: TGTGCCAGCAGCAAGAGTCATGTAGCGGGGGGGCGGAATGAGCAGTTCTTC
J gene: TRBJ2-5; clone size: many; D gene: -; CDR3 length: 13; V gene: TRBV9; CDR3 protein: CASSVQGKETQYF; CDR3 DNA: TGTGCCAGCAGCGTACAGGGTAAAGAGACCCAGTACTTC
J gene: TRBJ2-1; clone size: many; D gene: -; CDR3 length: 20; V gene: TRBV4-1; CDR3 protein: CASSRSFEATLGSSYNEQFF; CDR3 DNA: TGCGCCAGCAGCCGGAGTTTTGAGGCGACCCTAGGGAGCTCCTACAATGAGCAGTTCTTC
J gene: TRBJ1-1; clone size: -; D gene: -; CDR3 length: 14; V gene: TRBV19; CDR3 protein: CASSSQIGVPEAFF; CDR3 DNA: TGTGCCAGTAGTTCCCAAATCGGGGTCCCTGAAGCTTTCTTT
J gene: TRBJ1-5; clone size: many; D gene: TRBD1; CDR3 length: 19; V gene: TRBV12-3/TRBV12-4; CDR3 protein: CASSLGFHGRGHGNQPQHF; CDR3 DNA: TGTGCCAGCAGTTTAGGCTTCCACGGCAGGGGGCATGGCAATCAGCCCCAGCATTTT
J gene: TRBJ1-2; clone size: many; D gene: -; CDR3 length: 11; V gene: TRBV6-6; CDR3 protein: CASSFEYGYTF; CDR3 DNA: TGTGCCAGCAGTTTCGAATATGGCTACACCTTC
J gene: TRBJ2-7; clone size: many; D gene: -; CDR3 length: 12; V gene: TRBV7-9; CDR3 protein: CASSPRVNEQYF; CDR3 DNA: TGTGCCAGCAGCCCCAGGGTAAACGAGCAGTACTTC